This TCR beta chain is from a study of cytomegalovirus exposure and HLA in healthy donors. Across the whole study: In an earlier analysis, around 100 million unique TCR beta sequences were found from 150 million to 200 million T cells.

Whole-study results and caveats: Diagnosis of cytomegalovirus status made by the classifier reportedly showed high specificity and sensitivity. Sequencing depth roughly uniform across donors was assumed in presence/absence analyses.

Details on this clone: The target antigen is unknown.

PCR employed 60 Vbeta and 13 Jbeta primers. Libraries were prepared by immunoSEQ multiplex PCR; TCRdb keeps only in-frame clonotypes and omits some of them. The sample has 150,000 to 200,000 clones, 75% to 85% seen once. The V gene's germline CDR1 is KGHSH and CDR2 LQKENI. The trim removed 6 bases at V and 8 bases at J, leaving 8 bases unmatched. This CDR3 contains 13 residues. This TCR was sampled from a woman aged 18-29 years in good health and CMV-seropositive. The J gene is TRBJ1-2, the V gene TRBV18; 8 nucleotides align to TRBD1. Sequenced sample: PBMCs. For the CDR3, the DNA is TGTGCCAGCTCCCCTCAGGGGGCCGGGGGCTACACCTTC. Translation gives CASSPQGAGGYTF.